The 6 T cell receptor beta chains below come from one sample, sequenced in a study of T cell responses to AZD1222 COVID-19 vaccine (dated by TCRdb to the early 2020s). The time point label corresponds to: baseline before first vaccination. The treatment or condition label on this specimen signifies: meningococcal conjugate vaccine given as trial control. The method was the immunoSEQ multiplex PCR assay. TCRdb provides this immuneACCESS table in a form limited to in-frame rearrangements. Some clones are lacking; in checked studies, under half of them reflect an unresolved V gene, and why the rest are absent is not known. Counted in this sample were 100,000 to 150,000 clones; about 92% of them appeared once. The leading ten clones occupy around 4.5% of the sample. This specimen was peripheral blood, taken on day 0 of MenACWY control vaccination. The receptors originated from an adult in good health.

The rearrangement links TRBV19 to TRBJ1-6; perhaps TRBD1 as D (6 bases). The CDR3 has 15 amino acids. Germline assignment: CDR1 LNHDA and CDR2 SQIVND (reference sequence). With 6 bases removed from V and 8 bases from J, the gap between germline ends came to 17 bases. CDR3 sequence: CASSTVPGAHSPLHF. The CDR3 bases are TGTGCCAGTAGCACCGTACCAGGGGCGCATTCACCCCTCCACTTT. Full variable domain (outside the CDR3, taken from reference TRBV19 and TRBJ1-6): DGGITQSPKYLFRKEGQNVTLSCEQNLNHDAMYWYRQDPGQGLRLIYYSQIVNDFQKGDIAEGYSVSREKKESFPLTVTSAQKNPTAFYLCASSTVPGAHSPLHFGNGTRLTVT.

This sequence joins TRBV5-1 and TRBJ2-5; a weak D match, TRBD1 (5 bases). Germline-derived CDR1 and CDR2 are SGHRS and YFSETQ. CDR3 size: 15 residues. V lost 0 bases and J lost 5, with 14 bases in between. CDR3 residues: CASSLDTGSGETQYF. CDR3 coding DNA: TGCGCCAGCAGCTTGGATACAGGATCTGGGGAGACCCAGTACTTC.

Details on this clone: At one end the junction does not follow the germline gene, possibly because of a read error. The chain joins TRBV19 to TRBJ1-2, with 7 bases identical to TRBD1. Germline lookup yields CDR1 LNHDA and CDR2 SQIVND (reference sequence). This CDR3 has 13 residues. As DNA, the CDR3 is TGTGCCAGTAGTAACATCCGGGACAGCCCCTTCGCCTTC. Translating gives CASSNIRDSPFAF.

The chain joins TRBV7-6 to TRBJ2-1; possible D gene TRBD2, 6 bases. CDR1 is SGHVS, CDR2 FNYEAQ, per germline. V shed 4 bases and J shed 0 bases, with 16 bases lying between them. This CDR3 spans 17 amino acids. CDR3 bases: TGTGCCAGCAGCTCACAATTCGACGGGGGCTCCTACAATGAGCAGTTCTTC. Amino acid sequence: CASSSQFDGGSYNEQFF.

The gene calls are TRBV19 and TRBJ1-5; D ambiguous. Germline lookup yields CDR1 LNHDA and CDR2 SQIVND (reference sequence). CDR3 length equals 15 residues. V was trimmed by 6 bases and J by 4 bases, leaving 16 bases between them. The CDR3 is CASRGSRRVNQPQHF. In DNA, the CDR3 is TGTGCCAGTAGAGGGAGCCGACGGGTAAATCAGCCCCAGCATTTT.

The J gene is TRBJ1-1, the V gene TRBV29-1; 10 nucleotides match TRBD1. Germline V CDR1 and CDR2: SQVTM, ANQGSEA. J was trimmed by 4 bases and V by 0 bases; bases with no gene match: 14. This CDR3 is 18 amino acids long. The CDR3 sequence: CSVEEGRDRGRESTEAFF. The CDR3 bases are TGCAGCGTTGAAGAAGGTCGGGACAGGGGACGGGAGAGCACTGAAGCTTTCTTT.